This TCR beta chain was sequenced during a study of blood T cell repertoires in COVID-19. Overall study context: Acute and convalescent COVID-19 specimens originated in the United States, Italy and Spain. PBMCs, B-cell-depleted T cells, or T cells were the source of the cDNA or gDNA that made up the material.

Original analysis: Researchers report that nucleated cell counts were estimated from reference gene primer amplification. Sequencing was performed with immunoSEQ multiplex PCR; in TCRdb, only in-frame clones are kept and a portion is missing. V, J and clone size reflect that table, while D and trimming were determined from the DNA. The sample contains approximately 500,000 clones, around 90% of which appear only once. Those enrolled in Seattle joined during active infection and were followed longitudinally afterward. The V and J ends lost 8 bases and 4 bases respectively, with 14 bases between them. Germline V gives CDR1 WSHSY, CDR2 SAAADI. CDR3 length: 13 amino acids.

Sequencing was carried out using peripheral blood. The rearrangement uses TRBV10-2 and TRBJ1-1; the D is unclear. The clonotype comes from a woman aged 45-65 years with COVID-19, enrolled during active disease. The CDR3 is CASGAAGVTEAFF. The CDR3 DNA reads TGCGCCAGCGGCGCCGCCGGGGTCACTGAAGCTTTCTTT.